This T cell receptor (beta chain) is from a study of radiation and T cells in renal cell carcinoma. Regarding the study as a whole: Top tumor clonotypes rose in blood 2 weeks post-radiation, then contracted.

Sequenced by immunoSEQ multiplex PCR; TCRdb stores in-frame clones only, minus some. Of fewer than 200,000 clones listed, 88% are singletons. Notes on this clone: Its target is unknown.

Trimming removed 1 base from V and 1 base from J; junction bases left unmatched: 2. The CDR3 sequence is 15 residues long. In germline, CDR1 is SNHLY, CDR2 FYNNEI. Time point: blood 4 weeks post-SBRT, at nephrectomy. Treatment given: 15 Gy SBRT to primary tumor, nephrectomy 4 weeks later. The chain carries TRBV2 and TRBJ1-2; 8 nucleotides align to TRBD1. Source: blood, taken from a patient whose treatment included radiotherapy and nephrectomy. This clonotype was obtained from a woman in her fifties or sixties with renal cell carcinoma. DNA for the CDR3: TGTGCCAGCAGTGAAGTGACAGGGGATAACTATGGCTACACCTTC. It yields the protein CASSEVTGDNYGYTF.